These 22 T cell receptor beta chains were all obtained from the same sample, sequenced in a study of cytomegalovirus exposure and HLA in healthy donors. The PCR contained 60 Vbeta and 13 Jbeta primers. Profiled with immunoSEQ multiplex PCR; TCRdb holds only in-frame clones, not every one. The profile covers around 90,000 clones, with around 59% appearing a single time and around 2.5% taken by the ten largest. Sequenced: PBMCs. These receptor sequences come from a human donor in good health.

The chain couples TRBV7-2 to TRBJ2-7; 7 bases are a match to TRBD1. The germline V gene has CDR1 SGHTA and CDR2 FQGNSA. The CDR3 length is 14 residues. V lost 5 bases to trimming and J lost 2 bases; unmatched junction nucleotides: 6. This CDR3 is CASSPRTGTYEQYF. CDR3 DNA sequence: TGTGCCAGCAGCCCCCGGACAGGTACCTACGAGCAGTACTTC.

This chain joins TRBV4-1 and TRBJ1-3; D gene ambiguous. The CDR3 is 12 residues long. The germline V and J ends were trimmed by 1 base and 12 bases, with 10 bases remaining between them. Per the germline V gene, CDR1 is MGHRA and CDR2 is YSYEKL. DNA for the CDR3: TGCGCCAGCAGCCAAGCGGGTGGAAGCATATATTTT. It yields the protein CASSQAGGSIYF.

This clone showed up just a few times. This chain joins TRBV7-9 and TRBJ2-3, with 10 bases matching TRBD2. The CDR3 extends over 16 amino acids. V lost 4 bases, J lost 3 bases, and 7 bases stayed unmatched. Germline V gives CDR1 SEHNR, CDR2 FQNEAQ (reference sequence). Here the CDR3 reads CASSSISGGATDTQYF. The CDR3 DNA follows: TGTGCCAGCAGCTCCATCAGCGGGGGGGCAACAGATACGCAGTATTTT. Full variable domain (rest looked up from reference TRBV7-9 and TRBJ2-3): DTGVSQNPRHKITKRGQNVTFRCDPISEHNRLYWYRQTLGQGPEFLTYFQNEAQLEKSRLLSDRFSAERPKGSFSTLEIQRTEQGDSAMYLCASSSISGGATDTQYFGPGTRLTVL.

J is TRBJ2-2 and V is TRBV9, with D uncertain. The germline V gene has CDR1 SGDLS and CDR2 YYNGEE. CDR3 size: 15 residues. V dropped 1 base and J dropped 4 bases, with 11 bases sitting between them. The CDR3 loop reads CASSVTAIFTGELFF. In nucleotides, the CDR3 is TGTGCCAGCAGCGTAACTGCCATCTTCACCGGGGAGCTGTTTTTT.

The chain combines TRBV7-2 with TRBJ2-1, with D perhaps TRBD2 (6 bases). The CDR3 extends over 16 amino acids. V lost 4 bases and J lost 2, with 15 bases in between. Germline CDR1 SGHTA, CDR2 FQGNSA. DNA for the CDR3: TGTGCCAGCAGCTCCTCTCTTGGCGGGGCCTACAATGAGCAGTTCTTC. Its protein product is CASSSSLGGAYNEQFF.

The CDR3 nucleotides read TGTGCCAGTAAGCGGGGCTCGGGTCAGCCCCAGCATTTT. This sequence encodes CASKRGSGQPQHF. J is TRBJ1-5 and V is TRBV19; the D gene is possibly TRBD1 (5 bases). The length of the CDR3 is 13 residues. Trimming removed 7 bases at V and 6 bases at J, with 13 bases between. CDR1 and CDR2 (germline): LNHDA, SQIVND (reference sequence).

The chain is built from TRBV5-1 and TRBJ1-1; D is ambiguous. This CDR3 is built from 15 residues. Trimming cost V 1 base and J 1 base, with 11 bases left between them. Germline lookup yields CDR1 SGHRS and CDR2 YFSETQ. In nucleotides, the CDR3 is TGCGCCAGCAGCTTGTACCCCGGCGGGAACACTGAAGCTTTCTTT. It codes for CASSLYPGGNTEAFF.

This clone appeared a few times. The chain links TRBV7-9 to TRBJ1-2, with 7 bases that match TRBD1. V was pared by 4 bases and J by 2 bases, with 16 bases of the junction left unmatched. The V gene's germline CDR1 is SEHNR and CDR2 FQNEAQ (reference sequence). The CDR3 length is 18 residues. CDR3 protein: CASSSPPPYDRANYGYTF. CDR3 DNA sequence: TGTGCCAGCAGCTCACCACCACCTTATGACAGGGCAAACTATGGCTACACCTTC.

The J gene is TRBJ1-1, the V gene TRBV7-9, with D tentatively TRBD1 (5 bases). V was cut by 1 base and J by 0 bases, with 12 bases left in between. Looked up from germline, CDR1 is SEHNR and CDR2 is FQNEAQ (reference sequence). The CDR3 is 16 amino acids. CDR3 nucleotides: TGTGCCAGCAGCTTAGGGAGACAGCGAATGAACACTGAAGCTTTCTTT. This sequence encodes CASSLGRQRMNTEAFF.

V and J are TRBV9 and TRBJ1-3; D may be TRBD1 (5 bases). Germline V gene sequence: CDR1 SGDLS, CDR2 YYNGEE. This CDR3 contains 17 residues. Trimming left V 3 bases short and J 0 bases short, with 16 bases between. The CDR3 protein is CASSGGEGRSSGNTIYF. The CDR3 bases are TGTGCCAGCAGCGGGGGGGAGGGGCGAAGCTCTGGAAACACCATATATTTT.

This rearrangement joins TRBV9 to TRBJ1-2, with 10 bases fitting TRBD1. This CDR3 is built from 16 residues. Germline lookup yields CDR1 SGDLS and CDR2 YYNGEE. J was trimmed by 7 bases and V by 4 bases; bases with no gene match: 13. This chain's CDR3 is CASSLDGGQGMGGYTF. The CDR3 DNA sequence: TGTGCCAGCAGCCTTGATGGGGGACAGGGGATGGGTGGCTACACCTTC.

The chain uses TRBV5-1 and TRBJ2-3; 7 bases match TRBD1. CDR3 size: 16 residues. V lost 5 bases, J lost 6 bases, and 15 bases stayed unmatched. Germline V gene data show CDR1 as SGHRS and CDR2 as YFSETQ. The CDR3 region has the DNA TGCGCCAGCAGACCCGAGACAGGGACGCTGGGGGATACGCAGTATTTT. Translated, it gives CASRPETGTLGDTQYF.

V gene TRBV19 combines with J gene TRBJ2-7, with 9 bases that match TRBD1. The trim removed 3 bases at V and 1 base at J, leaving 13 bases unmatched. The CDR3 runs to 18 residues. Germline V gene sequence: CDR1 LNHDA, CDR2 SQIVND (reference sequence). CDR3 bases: TGTGCCAGTAGTATTACACCGGGACAGGGAATGAAGTCCTACGAGCAGTACTTC. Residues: CASSITPGQGMKSYEQYF.

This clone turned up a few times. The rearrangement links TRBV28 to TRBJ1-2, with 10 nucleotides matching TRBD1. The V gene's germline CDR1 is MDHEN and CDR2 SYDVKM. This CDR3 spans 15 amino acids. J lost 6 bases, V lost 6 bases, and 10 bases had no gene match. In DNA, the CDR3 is TGTGCCAGCAGCCCCCTAAGACAGGGGGCGAATGGCTACACCTTC. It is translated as CASSPLRQGANGYTF.

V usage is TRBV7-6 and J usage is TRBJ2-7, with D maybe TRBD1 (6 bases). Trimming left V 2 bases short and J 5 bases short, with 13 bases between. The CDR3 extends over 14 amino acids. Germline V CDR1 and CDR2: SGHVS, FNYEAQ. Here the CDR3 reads CASSLWQGRDEQYF. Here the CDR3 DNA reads TGTGCCAGCAGCTTATGGCAGGGGCGGGACGAGCAGTACTTC. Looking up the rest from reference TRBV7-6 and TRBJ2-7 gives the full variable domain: GAGVSQSPRYKVTKRGQDVALRCDPISGHVSLYWYRQALGQGPEFLTYFNYEAQQDKSGLPNDRFSAERPEGSISTLTIQRTEQRDSAMYRCASSLWQGRDEQYFGPGTRLTVT.

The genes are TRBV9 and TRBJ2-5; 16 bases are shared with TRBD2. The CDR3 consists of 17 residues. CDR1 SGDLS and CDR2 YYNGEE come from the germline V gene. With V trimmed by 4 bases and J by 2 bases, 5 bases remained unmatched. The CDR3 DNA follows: TGTGCCAGCAGCTTTGGGACTAGCGGGGGGGGACAAGAGACCCAGTACTTC. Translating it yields CASSFGTSGGGQETQYF. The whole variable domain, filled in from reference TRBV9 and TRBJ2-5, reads DSGVTQTPKHLITATGQRVTLRCSPRSGDLSVYWYQQSLDQGLQFLIQYYNGEERAKGNILERFSAQQFPDLHSELNLSSLELGDSALYFCASSFGTSGGGQETQYFGPGTRLLVL.

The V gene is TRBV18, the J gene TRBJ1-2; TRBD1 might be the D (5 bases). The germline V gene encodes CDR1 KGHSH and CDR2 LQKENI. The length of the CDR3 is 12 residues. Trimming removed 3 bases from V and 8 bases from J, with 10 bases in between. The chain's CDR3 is CASSPAGHGYTF. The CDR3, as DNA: TGTGCCAGCTCACCGGCAGGGCACGGCTACACCTTC.

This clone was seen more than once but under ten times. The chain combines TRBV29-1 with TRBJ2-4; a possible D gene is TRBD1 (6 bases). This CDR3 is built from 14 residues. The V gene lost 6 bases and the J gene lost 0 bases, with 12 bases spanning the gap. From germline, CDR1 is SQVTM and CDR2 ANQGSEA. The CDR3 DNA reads TGCAGCGTGGCTGGACAGCTAGCCAAAAACATTCAGTACTTC. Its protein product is CSVAGQLAKNIQYF. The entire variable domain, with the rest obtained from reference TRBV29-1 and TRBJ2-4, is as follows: SAVISQKPSRDICQRGTSLTIQCQVDSQVTMMFWYRQQPGQSLTLIATANQGSEATYESGFVIDKFPISRPNLTFSTLTVSNMSPEDSSIYLCSVAGQLAKNIQYFGAGTRLSVL.

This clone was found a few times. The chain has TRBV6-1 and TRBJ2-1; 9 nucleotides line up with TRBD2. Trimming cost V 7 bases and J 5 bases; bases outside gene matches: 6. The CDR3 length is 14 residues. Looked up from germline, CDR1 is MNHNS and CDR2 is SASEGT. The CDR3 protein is CASNRAGGDNEQFF. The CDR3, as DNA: TGTGCCAGCAATCGAGCGGGGGGCGACAATGAGCAGTTCTTC.

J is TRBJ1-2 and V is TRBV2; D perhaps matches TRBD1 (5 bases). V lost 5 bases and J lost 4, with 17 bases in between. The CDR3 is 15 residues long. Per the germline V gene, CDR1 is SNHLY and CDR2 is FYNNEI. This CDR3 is CASSNSRQLSYGYTF. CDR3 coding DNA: TGTGCCAGCAGTAATTCTCGACAGCTTTCCTATGGCTACACCTTC. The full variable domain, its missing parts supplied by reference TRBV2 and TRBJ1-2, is EPEVTQTPSHQVTQMGQEVILRCVPISNHLYFYWYRQILGQKVEFLVSFYNNEISEKSEIFDDQFSVERPDGSNFTLKIRSTKLEDSAMYFCASSNSRQLSYGYTFGSGTRLTVV.

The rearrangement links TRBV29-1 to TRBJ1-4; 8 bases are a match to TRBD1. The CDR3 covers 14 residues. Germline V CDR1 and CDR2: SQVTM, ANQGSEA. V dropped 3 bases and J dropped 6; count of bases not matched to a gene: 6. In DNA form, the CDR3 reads TGCAGCGTTGAGGGGACAGGTCGGGATGAAAAACTGTTTTTT. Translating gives CSVEGTGRDEKLFF.

CDR3 nucleotide sequence: TGTGCCAGCAGCCAAGACCTAGCGGGATATTACGAGCAGTACTTC. Protein product: CASSQDLAGYYEQYF. The chain combines TRBV4-2 with TRBJ2-5, with 9 bases fitting TRBD2. The DNA end is more similar to TRBJ2-7, so the J call may be wrong. The CDR3 covers 15 residues. The germline gives CDR1 LGHNA, CDR2 YNFKEQ.